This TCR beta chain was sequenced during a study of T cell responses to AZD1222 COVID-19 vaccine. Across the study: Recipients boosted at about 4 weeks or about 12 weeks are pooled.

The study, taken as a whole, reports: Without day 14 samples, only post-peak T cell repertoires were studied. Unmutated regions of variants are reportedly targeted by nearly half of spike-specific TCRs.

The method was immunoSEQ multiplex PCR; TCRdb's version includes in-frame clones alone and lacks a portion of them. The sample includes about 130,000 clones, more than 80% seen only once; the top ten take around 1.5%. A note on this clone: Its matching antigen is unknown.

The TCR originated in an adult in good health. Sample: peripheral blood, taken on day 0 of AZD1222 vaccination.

The DNA of the CDR3 is TGTGCCAGCAGCTTCTCCGGGCCTACCGATGAGCAGTTCTTC. Amino acid sequence: CASSFSGPTDEQFF. The genes are TRBV7-9 and TRBJ2-1; D is undetermined. CDR1 and CDR2 (germline): SEHNR, FQNEAQ (reference sequence). Deletions cut 3 bases from V and 8 bases from J, with 14 bases between. This CDR3 region has 14 residues.